This is a list of T cell receptor beta chains from one sample in a study of CD8+CD57+ T cells in acquired aplastic anemia. TCRdb ran MiXCR on the reads and lists one entry per CDR3 protein. The sample gives approximately 120,000 distinct CDR3 sequences, approximately 36% of which show up once; about 2.4% is in the top ten. Sequencing was performed on sorted CD4+, CD8+, or CD8+CD57+ T cells (not recorded which) from PBMCs. Receptors were obtained from a human donor with aplastic anemia. Both conserved end residues are part of each CDR3. The D gene is left open where the match is weak. Clone size is not always given. Where it is, it says once, few, many or a class for expanded clones.

>NA|NA|TRBV27|TRBJ1-2
CASSLRPWAALGGYTF
TGTGCCAGCAGTTTGCGCCCTTGGGCAGCTCTCGGGGGCTACACCTTC
>TRBD2|few|TRBV5-4|TRBJ2-3
CASSPGGFQDTQYF
TGTGCCAGCAGCCCGGGGGGATTTCAGGATACGCAGTATTTT
>TRBD1|NA|TRBV10-3|TRBJ2-1
CAISEWTGDNEQFF
TGTGCCATCAGTGAGTGGACAGGCGACAATGAGCAGTTCTTC
>TRBD1|once|TRBV6-5|TRBJ2-7
CASSLRTGEGSQYF
TGTGCCAGCAGTTTGCGGACAGGGGAGGGATCCCAGTACTTC
>NA|NA|TRBV15|TRBJ1-1
CATSSDFGGSLNTEAFF
TGTGCCACCAGCAGCGACTTTGGGGGCAGCCTGAACACTGAAGCTTTCTTT
>TRBD1|NA|TRBV19|TRBJ2-1
CASRDRGDEQFF
TGTGCCAGTAGGGACAGGGGGGATGAGCAGTTCTTC
>NA|NA|TRBV7-2|TRBJ2-2
CASSLGRGGELFF
TGTGCCAGCAGCTTAGGGCGAGGTGGGGAGCTGTTTTTT
>NA|NA|TRBV2|TRBJ2-5
CASGALGTQYF
TGTGCCAGCGGCGCCCTAGGGACCCAATACTTC
>TRBD2|many|TRBV7-3|TRBJ2-2
CASSPPPGGDTGELFF
TGTGCCAGCAGCCCCCCTCCCGGGGGGGACACCGGGGAGCTGTTTTTT
>NA|NA|TRBV27|TRBJ1-5
CASSLEGRQPQHF
TGTGCCAGCAGTTTAGAGGGACGGCAGCCCCAGCATTTT
>NA|few|TRBV6-1|TRBJ2-3
CASSAWRPSTDTQYF
TGTGCCAGCAGTGCCTGGCGCCCTAGCACAGATACGCAGTATTTT
>NA|NA|TRBV20-1|TRBJ2-5
CSATGPPQETQYF
TGCAGTGCTACAGGGCCCCCACAAGAGACCCAGTACTTC
>NA|NA|TRBV2|TRBJ1-1
CASSISRVNTEAFF
TGTGCCAGCAGCATAAGCAGGGTGAACACTGAAGCTTTCTTT
>NA|many|TRBV6-1|TRBJ1-2
CASSQRQPANYGYTF
TGTGCCAGCAGTCAAAGACAGCCCGCTAACTATGGCTACACCTTC
>NA|NA|TRBV25-1|TRBJ1-2
CASSVDGWGYTF
TGTGCCAGCAGTGTAGATGGTTGGGGCTACACCTTC
>NA|many|TRBV4-2|TRBJ1-1
CASSHDEGAFF
TGTGCCAGCAGCCACGACGAGGGAGCTTTCTTT
>NA|many|TRBV7-7|TRBJ2-6
CASSSAGTAGANVLTF
TGTGCTAGCAGCTCAGCAGGGACCGCTGGGGCCAACGTCCTGACTTTC
>NA|NA|TRBV25-1|TRBJ2-1
CASSRDTTSSYNEQFF
TGTGCCAGCAGTAGGGACACTACGAGCTCCTACAATGAGCAGTTCTTC
>NA|many|TRBV7-9|TRBJ1-6
CASSFRQGYNSPLHF
TGTGCCAGCAGCTTTCGCCAGGGCTATAATTCACCCCTCCACTTT
>TRBD1|NA|TRBV19|TRBJ1-2
CASTPDRGVYGYTF
TGTGCCAGTACCCCCGACAGGGGGGTCTATGGCTACACCTTC
>NA|NA|TRBV19|TRBJ1-1
CASSMDGQNTEAFF
TGTGCCAGTAGTATGGACGGGCAGAACACTGAAGCTTTCTTT
>TRBD1|few|TRBV19|TRBJ1-2
CASSTQSTGGYGYTF
TGTGCCAGTAGTACCCAATCGACAGGGGGTTATGGCTACACCTTC
>TRBD1|once|TRBV2|TRBJ1-2
CASSEDRGTNYGYTF
TGTGCCAGCAGCGAGGACAGGGGGACCAACTATGGCTACACCTTC
>NA|NA|TRBV20-1|TRBJ2-5
CSASQETQYF
TGCAGTGCTAGCCAAGAGACCCAGTACTTC
>NA|NA|TRBV25-1|TRBJ2-7
CASRPGDASYEQYF
TGTGCCAGCAGACCAGGGGACGCCTCCTACGAGCAGTACTTC
>NA|many|TRBV19|TRBJ2-3
CASSPRAVQGTDTQYF
TGTGCCAGTAGTCCCCGGGCAGTCCAAGGCACAGATACGCAGTATTTT
>NA|many|TRBV9|TRBJ1-5
CASSVDGSNQPQHF
TGTGCCAGCAGCGTAGACGGTAGCAATCAGCCCCAGCATTTT
>NA|NA|TRBV7-9|TRBJ2-7
CASSSRTYPYEQYF
TGTGCCAGCAGCTCTAGGACTTACCCCTACGAGCAGTACTTC
>NA|NA|TRBV7-6|TRBJ1-1
CASSLGGWTEAFF
TGTGCCAGCAGCTTAGGGGGGTGGACTGAAGCTTTCTTT
>NA|NA|TRBV19|TRBJ1-1
CASNSDRMGEKGARNTEAFF
TGTGCCAGTAACTCTGACCGAATGGGGGAAAAGGGAGCTAGGAACACTGAAGCTTTCTTT
>NA|NA|TRBV5-5|TRBJ1-1
CASSLGGMDTEAFF
TGTGCCAGCAGCTTAGGGGGGATGGACACTGAAGCTTTCTTT
>TRBD1|NA|TRBV19|TRBJ1-2
CASRPGTGSYGYTF
TGTGCCAGTAGACCCGGGACAGGGTCGTATGGCTACACCTTC
>NA|many|TRBV19|TRBJ2-7
CASSSRVGGSYEQYF
TGTGCCAGTAGTTCGCGTGTCGGGGGCTCCTACGAGCAGTACTTC
>NA|many|TRBV19|TRBJ2-5
CASSIIPSETQYF
TGTGCCAGTAGTATTATCCCCTCAGAGACCCAGTACTTC
>TRBD1|few|TRBV5-4|TRBJ2-2
CASSLWIGTGVNTGELFF
TGTGCCAGCAGCTTATGGATCGGGACAGGGGTTAACACCGGGGAGCTGTTTTTT
>TRBD2|many|TRBV4-2|TRBJ2-1
CASSLASGGAHEQFF
TGTGCCAGCAGCCTCGCTAGCGGGGGGGCCCATGAGCAGTTCTTC
>NA|NA|TRBV5-1|TRBJ2-3
CPTSGYSTDTQYF
TGCCCCACCTCAGGGTATAGCACAGATACGCAGTATTTT
>TRBD1|NA|TRBV5-6|TRBJ1-3
CASSLDRGALISGNTIYF
TGTGCCAGCAGCTTGGACAGGGGGGCTCTGATCTCTGGAAACACCATATATTTT
>NA|many|TRBV12-3/TRBV12-4|TRBJ1-2
CASSLSGPGGYTF
TGTGCCAGCAGTTTAAGCGGGCCGGGGGGCTACACCTTC
>NA|many|TRBV2|TRBJ1-2
CASSDDSGRGYGYTF
TGTGCCAGCAGTGATGATTCGGGTCGTGGCTATGGCTACACCTTC
>TRBD1|NA|TRBV15|TRBJ1-1
CATSTQGGQTEAFF
TGTGCCACCAGCACCCAGGGGGGGCAAACTGAAGCTTTCTTT
>NA|NA|TRBV7-9|TRBJ1-5
CASSGGPGPQHF
TGTGCCAGCAGCGGGGGGCCGGGGCCCCAGCATTTT
>NA|many|TRBV12-3/TRBV12-4|TRBJ1-2
CASRPMGVPNYGYTF
TGTGCCAGCAGACCCATGGGCGTTCCTAACTATGGCTACACCTTC
>TRBD2|NA|TRBV10-3|TRBJ2-1
CAISETSGVSEQFF
TGTGCCATCAGTGAGACTAGCGGGGTCTCAGAGCAGTTCTTC
>NA|few|TRBV30|TRBJ1-1
CAWNKGLGAEAFF
TGTGCCTGGAACAAAGGACTTGGGGCTGAAGCTTTCTTT
>TRBD1|many|TRBV19|TRBJ2-5
CASSTQGAETQYF
TGTGCCAGTAGTACACAGGGGGCGGAGACCCAGTACTTC
>TRBD1|many|TRBV12-3/TRBV12-4|TRBJ1-1
CASSRGQGGFEAFF
TGTGCCAGCAGCCGGGGACAGGGAGGATTTGAAGCTTTCTTT
>TRBD1|many|TRBV7-2|TRBJ1-6
CASSPGTGKSPLHF
TGTGCCAGCAGCCCAGGGACAGGGAAATCACCCCTCCACTTT
>TRBD1|medium-sized|TRBV25-1|TRBJ1-6
CASSDASTGNSPLHF
TGTGCCAGCAGTGATGCTTCGACAGGGAATTCACCCCTCCACTTT
>NA|many|TRBV15|TRBJ2-5
CATSTDLSLGGWTQYF
TGTGCCACCAGCACCGACCTGTCCCTTGGGGGGTGGACCCAGTACTTC
>NA|NA|TRBV10-3|TRBJ2-1
CASSLPDGRQFF
TGTGCCAGCAGTTTACCCGATGGACGGCAGTTCTTC
>TRBD2|many|TRBV6-1|TRBJ2-5
CASSVGGGTQETQYF
TGTGCCAGCAGTGTCGGCGGGGGGACCCAAGAGACCCAGTACTTC
>TRBD1|once|TRBV10-3|TRBJ1-2
CAISESGQRSNYGYTF
TGTGCCATCAGTGAGTCGGGACAGCGATCTAACTATGGCTACACCTTC
>TRBD2|many|TRBV9|TRBJ2-2
CASSVRASGNTGELFF
TGTGCCAGCAGCGTAAGGGCTAGCGGGAACACCGGGGAGCTGTTTTTT
>NA|many|TRBV12-3/TRBV12-4|TRBJ1-3
CASSPLHTIYF
TGTGCCAGCAGTCCCCTCCACACCATATATTTT
>NA|NA|TRBV3-1|TRBJ1-5
CARWPGGGVYQPQHF
TGTGCCAGGTGGCCTGGCGGGGGGGTCTATCAGCCCCAGCATTTT
>TRBD1|few|TRBV12-3/TRBV12-4|TRBJ1-3
CASSSPGQGFGNTIYF
TGTGCCAGCAGTTCCCCGGGACAGGGCTTTGGAAACACCATATATTTT
>TRBD1|NA|TRBV29-1|TRBJ1-1
CSVRQGVGEAFF
TGCAGCGTTCGACAGGGGGTTGGTGAAGCTTTCTTT
>NA|medium-sized|TRBV15|TRBJ1-6
CATSRGRASPLHF
TGTGCCACCAGCAGAGGCAGGGCATCACCCCTCCACTTT
>TRBD1|NA|TRBV12-3/TRBV12-4|TRBJ2-1
CASRQALGTGVYEQFF
TGTGCCAGCAGACAAGCACTCGGGACAGGGGTTTATGAGCAGTTCTTC